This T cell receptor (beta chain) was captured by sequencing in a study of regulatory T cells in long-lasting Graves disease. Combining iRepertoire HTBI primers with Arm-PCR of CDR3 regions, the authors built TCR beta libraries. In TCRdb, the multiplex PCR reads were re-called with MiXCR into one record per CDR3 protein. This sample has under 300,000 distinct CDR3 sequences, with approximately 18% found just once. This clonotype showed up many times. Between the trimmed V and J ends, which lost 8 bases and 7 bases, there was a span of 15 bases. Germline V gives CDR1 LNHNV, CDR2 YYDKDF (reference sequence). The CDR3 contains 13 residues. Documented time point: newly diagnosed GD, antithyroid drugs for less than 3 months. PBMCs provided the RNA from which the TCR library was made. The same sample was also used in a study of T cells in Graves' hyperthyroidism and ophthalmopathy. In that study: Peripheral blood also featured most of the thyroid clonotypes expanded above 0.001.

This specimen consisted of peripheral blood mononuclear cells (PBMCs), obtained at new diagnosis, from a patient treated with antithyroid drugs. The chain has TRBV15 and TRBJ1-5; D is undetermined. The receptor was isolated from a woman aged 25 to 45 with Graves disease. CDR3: CATGDRTSQPQHF. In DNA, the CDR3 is TGTGCCACCGGCGACCGAACGAGCCAGCCCCAGCATTTT.